This T cell receptor beta chain was captured in a study of cytomegalovirus exposure and HLA in healthy donors. Study conclusions and caveats: Sequencing likely generated an artifact that appeared as a cluster of highly shared sequence variants.

Germline V gives CDR1 SEHNR, CDR2 FQNEAQ (reference sequence). The CDR3 runs 15 residues. Donors in the study were healthy people who gave bone marrow. Of note for this clone: Its antigen is not identified. One end of the junction varies from germline; a read error may be responsible.

Vbeta (60) and Jbeta (13) primers were used in the PCR. Authors' methods: Unique TCR beta chains totaled some 88 million in a later count, with approximately 10 million of them shared. The table came from immunoSEQ multiplex PCR; TCRdb's copy has only in-frame clones and leaves some out. The V and J calls and clone size are taken from that table; D and trimming were inferred from the DNA. Among 110,000 or so clones listed, approximately 76% were seen once. This receptor was identified in a woman aged 45-60 years in good health and CMV-seropositive. Sequencing was carried out using PBMCs. This chain connects TRBV7-9 to TRBJ1-1, with D hard to call. CDR3 in DNA: TGTTCCAGCAGCTTAGCGGCAGGCTTGAACACTGAAGCTTTCTTT. Residues: CSSSLAAGLNTEAFF.